This T cell receptor (beta chain) was documented in a study of graft-versus-host responses after intestinal transplantation. Study at large: As for transplant type, recipients had multivisceral, liver-intestinal, or isolated intestinal grafts. Anti-thymocyte globulin induction, then tacrolimus and steroids for about three years, went to all recipients. Points from the study as a whole: Some patients had graft-donor T cell macrochimerism, and their allografts showed high graft-versus-host to host-versus-graft clonal ratios. Recipient-marrow GvH clones were detected, some having first appeared in ileum or blood.

Comments on this clone: As yet, its antigen is unknown.

Clones were sequenced by immunoSEQ multiplex PCR, and TCRdb holds only the in-frame ones, with some missing. The sample includes about 89,000 clones, about 94% of them seen just once. The CDR3 totals 11 residues. The germline gives CDR1 ENHRY, CDR2 SYGVKD. V dropped 6 bases and J dropped 8; count of bases not matched to a gene: 3. This clonotype was obtained from a human donor who was the organ donor for an intestinal transplant. The material was unstimulated CD4+ T cells sorted from spleen or lymph node cells, obtained before transplant. The chain has TRBV10-3 and TRBJ1-1; TRBD1 matches 7 bases. Here the CDR3 reads CAIRRQGEAFF. The CDR3 nucleotides read TGTGCCATCAGAAGACAGGGAGAAGCTTTCTTT.